The entry that follows covers one T cell receptor beta chain sequence. The antigen is unknown. The PCR ran on 60 Vbeta and 13 Jbeta primers. Sequenced by immunoSEQ multiplex PCR; TCRdb stores in-frame clones only, minus some. The table lists over 75,000 clones, 70% to 90% of them singletons. These data originate in a study of cytomegalovirus exposure and HLA in healthy donors. V lost 2 bases and J lost 3; bases outside the gene matches: 2. The CDR3 loop spans 15 amino acids. Germline CDR1 SGHTS, CDR2 YDEGEE. Study findings and constraints: In vitro checks showed that a few CMV-associated chains really do target CMV antigens. Productive status was seen about 90% or about 30% of the time for most TCR beta V segments in an earlier analysis.

The chain has TRBV5-8 and TRBJ2-1; 10 bases are a match to TRBD1. This receptor was obtained from a young woman in good health and CMV-seropositive. The sample was PBMCs. Written as DNA, the CDR3 is TGTGCCAGCAGCTTCGGGACAGGGGTCTACAATGAGCAGTTCTTC. Translated: CASSFGTGVYNEQFF.